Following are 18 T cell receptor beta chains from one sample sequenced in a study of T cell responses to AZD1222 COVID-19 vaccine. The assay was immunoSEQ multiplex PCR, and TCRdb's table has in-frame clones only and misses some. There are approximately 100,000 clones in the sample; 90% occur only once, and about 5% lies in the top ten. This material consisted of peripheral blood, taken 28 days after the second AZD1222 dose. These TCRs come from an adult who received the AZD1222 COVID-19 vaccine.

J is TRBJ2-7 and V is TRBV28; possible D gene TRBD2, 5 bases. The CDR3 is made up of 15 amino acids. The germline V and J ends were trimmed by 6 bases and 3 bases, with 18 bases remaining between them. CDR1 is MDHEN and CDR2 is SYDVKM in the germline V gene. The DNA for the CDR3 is TGTGCCAGCAGCAGCGGCCTCATAAGGGTCTACGAGCAGTACTTC. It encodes CASSSGLIRVYEQYF.

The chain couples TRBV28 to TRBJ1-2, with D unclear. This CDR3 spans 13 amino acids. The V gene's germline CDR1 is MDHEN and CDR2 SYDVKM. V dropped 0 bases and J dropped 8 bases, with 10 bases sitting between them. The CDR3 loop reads CASSLWGGPGYTF. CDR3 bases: TGTGCCAGCAGTTTATGGGGAGGGCCCGGCTACACCTTC.

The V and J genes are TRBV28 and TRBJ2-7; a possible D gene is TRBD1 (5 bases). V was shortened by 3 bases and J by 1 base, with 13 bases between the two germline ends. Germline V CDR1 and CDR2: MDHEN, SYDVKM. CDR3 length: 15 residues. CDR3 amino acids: CASSLLGVTSYEQYF. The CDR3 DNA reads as TGTGCCAGCAGTTTGTTAGGGGTGACTTCCTACGAGCAGTACTTC.

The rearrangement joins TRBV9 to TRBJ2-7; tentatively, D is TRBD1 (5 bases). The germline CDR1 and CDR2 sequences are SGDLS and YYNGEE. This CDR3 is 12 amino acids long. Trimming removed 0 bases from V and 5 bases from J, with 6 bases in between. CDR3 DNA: TGTGCCAGCAGCGTAGAGGGGAACGAGCAGTACTTC. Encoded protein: CASSVEGNEQYF.

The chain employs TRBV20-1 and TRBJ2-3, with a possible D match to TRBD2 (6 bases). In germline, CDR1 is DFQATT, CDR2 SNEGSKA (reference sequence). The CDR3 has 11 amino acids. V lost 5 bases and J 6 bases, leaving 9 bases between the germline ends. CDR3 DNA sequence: TGCAGTGCTCGGGGAGGTGATACGCAGTATTTT. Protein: CSARGGDTQYF.

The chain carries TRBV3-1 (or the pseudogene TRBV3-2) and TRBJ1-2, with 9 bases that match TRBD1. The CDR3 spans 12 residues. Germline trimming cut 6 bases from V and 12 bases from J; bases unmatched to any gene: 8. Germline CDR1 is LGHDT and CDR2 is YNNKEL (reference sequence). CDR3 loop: CASSFGTGKNTF. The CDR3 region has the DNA TGTGCCAGCAGTTTTGGGACAGGGAAGAACACCTTC.

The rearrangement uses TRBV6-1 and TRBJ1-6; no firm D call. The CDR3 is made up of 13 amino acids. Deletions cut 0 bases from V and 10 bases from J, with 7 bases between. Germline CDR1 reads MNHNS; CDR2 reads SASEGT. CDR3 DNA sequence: TGTGCCAGCAGTGAAGCGCGTTTATCACCCCTCCACTTT. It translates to CASSEARLSPLHF.

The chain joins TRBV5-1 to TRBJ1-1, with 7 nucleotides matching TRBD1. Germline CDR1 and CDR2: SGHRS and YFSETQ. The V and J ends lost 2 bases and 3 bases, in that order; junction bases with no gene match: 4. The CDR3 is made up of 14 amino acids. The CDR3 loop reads CASSLGGEYTEAFF. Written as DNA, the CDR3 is TGCGCCAGCAGCTTAGGGGGCGAATACACTGAAGCTTTCTTT. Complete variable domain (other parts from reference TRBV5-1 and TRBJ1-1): KAGVTQTPRYLIKTRGQQVTLSCSPISGHRSVSWYQQTPGQGLQFLFEYFSETQRNKGNFPGRFSGRQFSNSRSEMNVSTLELGDSALYLCASSLGGEYTEAFFGQGTRLTVV.

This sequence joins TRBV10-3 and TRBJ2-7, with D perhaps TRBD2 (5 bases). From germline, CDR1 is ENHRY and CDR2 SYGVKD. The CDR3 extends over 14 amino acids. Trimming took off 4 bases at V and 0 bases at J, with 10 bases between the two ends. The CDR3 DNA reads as TGTGCCATCAGTGCTCACGGGGACTCCTACGAGCAGTACTTC. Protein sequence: CAISAHGDSYEQYF.

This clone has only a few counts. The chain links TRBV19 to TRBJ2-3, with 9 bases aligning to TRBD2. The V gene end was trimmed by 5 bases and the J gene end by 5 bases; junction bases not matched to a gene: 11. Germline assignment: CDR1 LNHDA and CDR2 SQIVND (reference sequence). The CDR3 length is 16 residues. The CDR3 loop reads CASSSGGSGGVDTQYF. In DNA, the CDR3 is TGTGCCAGTAGTTCCGGTGGTAGCGGGGGAGTAGATACGCAGTATTTT.

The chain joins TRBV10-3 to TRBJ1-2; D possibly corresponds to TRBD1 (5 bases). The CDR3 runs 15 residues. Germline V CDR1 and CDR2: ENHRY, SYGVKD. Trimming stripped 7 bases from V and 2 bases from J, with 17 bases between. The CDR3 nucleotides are TGTGCCATCACCTCTGAGGCAGGGTTCAACTATGGCTACACCTTC. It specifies CAITSEAGFNYGYTF.

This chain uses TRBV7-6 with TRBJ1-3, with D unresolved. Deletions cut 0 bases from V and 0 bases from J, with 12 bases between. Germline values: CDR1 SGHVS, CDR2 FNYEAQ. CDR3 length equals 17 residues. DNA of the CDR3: TGTGCCAGCAGCTTAGCACCCCTGACAAGCTCTGGAAACACCATATATTTT. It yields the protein CASSLAPLTSSGNTIYF.

The CDR3 nucleotides are TGTGCCAGCAGCTCTGCCGGGACGTGGGCCTACGAGCAGTACTTC. This gives the protein CASSSAGTWAYEQYF. The chain joins TRBV7-2 to TRBJ2-7; D assignment may be TRBD1 or TRBD2 (5 bases each). The CDR3 has 15 residues. Germline V gene sequence: CDR1 SGHTA, CDR2 FQGNSA. Between the trimmed V and J ends, which lost 4 bases and 2 bases, there was a span of 15 bases.

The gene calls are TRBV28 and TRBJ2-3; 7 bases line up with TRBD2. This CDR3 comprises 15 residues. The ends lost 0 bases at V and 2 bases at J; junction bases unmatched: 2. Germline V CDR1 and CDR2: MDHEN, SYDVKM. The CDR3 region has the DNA TGTGCCAGCAGTTTATGGGGGGGGGACACAGATACGCAGTATTTT. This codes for CASSLWGGDTDTQYF.

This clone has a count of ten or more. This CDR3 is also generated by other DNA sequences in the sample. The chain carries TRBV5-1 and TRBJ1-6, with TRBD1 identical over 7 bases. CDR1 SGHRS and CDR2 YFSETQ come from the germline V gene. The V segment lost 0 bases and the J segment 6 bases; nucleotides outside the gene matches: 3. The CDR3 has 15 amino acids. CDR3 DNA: TGCGCCAGCAGCTTGGAAGGGGGCCTTAATTCACCCCTCCACTTT. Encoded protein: CASSLEGGLNSPLHF.

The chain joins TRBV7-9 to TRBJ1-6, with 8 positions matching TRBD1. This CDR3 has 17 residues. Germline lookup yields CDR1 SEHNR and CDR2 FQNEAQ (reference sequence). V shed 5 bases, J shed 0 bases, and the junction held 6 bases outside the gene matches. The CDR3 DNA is TGTGCCAGCAGCCTGGGACAGGCGAGCTCCTATAATTCACCCCTCCACTTT. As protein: CASSLGQASSYNSPLHF.

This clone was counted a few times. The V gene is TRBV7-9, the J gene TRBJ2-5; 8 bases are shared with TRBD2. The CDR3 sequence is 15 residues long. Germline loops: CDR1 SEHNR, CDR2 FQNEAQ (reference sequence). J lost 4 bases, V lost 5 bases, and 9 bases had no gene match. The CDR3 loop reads CASSPVRGGLETQYF. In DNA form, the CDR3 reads TGTGCCAGCAGCCCCGTACGGGGGGGCTTAGAGACCCAGTACTTC. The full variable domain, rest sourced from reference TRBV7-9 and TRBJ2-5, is DTGVSQNPRHKITKRGQNVTFRCDPISEHNRLYWYRQTLGQGPEFLTYFQNEAQLEKSRLLSDRFSAERPKGSFSTLEIQRTEQGDSAMYLCASSPVRGGLETQYFGPGTRLLVL.

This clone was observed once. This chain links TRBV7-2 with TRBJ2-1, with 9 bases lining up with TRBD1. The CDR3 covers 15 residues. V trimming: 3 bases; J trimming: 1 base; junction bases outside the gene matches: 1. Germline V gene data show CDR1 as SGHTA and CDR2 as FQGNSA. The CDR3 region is CASSFDRGSYNEQFF. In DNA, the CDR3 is TGTGCCAGCAGCTTCGACAGGGGGTCCTACAATGAGCAGTTCTTC.